This T cell receptor (beta chain) stems from a study of somatic mutations in cytotoxic T cells in rheumatoid arthritis. At the level of the study: The flow sorting of some V beta antibody-stained T-cell populations reached nearly 100% purity, and the sorted populations included V beta1+ cells sequenced for TCRB.

Clones were sequenced by immunoSEQ multiplex PCR, and TCRdb holds only the in-frame ones, with some missing. Of fewer than 40,000 clones in the sample, 82% were seen once. Positive magnetic bead selection was used to isolate CD4+ and CD8+ cells; purity was checked by flow cytometry. As to this clone: Its antigen is undetermined.

Study-level points and caveats: Over 20% of CD8+ cells belonged to the largest CD8+ clone in about an eighth of the 65 patients.

V lost 5 bases and J lost 6, with 8 bases in between. The CDR3 is 12 residues long. CDR1 and CDR2 (germline): LNHNV, YYDKDF (reference sequence). The receptor comes from an adult with rheumatoid arthritis. This chain connects TRBV15 to TRBJ1-5, with D perhaps matching TRBD1 (5 bases). Source material: CD8+ T cells sorted from blood. CDR3 amino acids: CATSEGSQPQHF. CDR3 coding DNA: TGTGCCACCAGCGAGGGGAGTCAGCCCCAGCATTTT.